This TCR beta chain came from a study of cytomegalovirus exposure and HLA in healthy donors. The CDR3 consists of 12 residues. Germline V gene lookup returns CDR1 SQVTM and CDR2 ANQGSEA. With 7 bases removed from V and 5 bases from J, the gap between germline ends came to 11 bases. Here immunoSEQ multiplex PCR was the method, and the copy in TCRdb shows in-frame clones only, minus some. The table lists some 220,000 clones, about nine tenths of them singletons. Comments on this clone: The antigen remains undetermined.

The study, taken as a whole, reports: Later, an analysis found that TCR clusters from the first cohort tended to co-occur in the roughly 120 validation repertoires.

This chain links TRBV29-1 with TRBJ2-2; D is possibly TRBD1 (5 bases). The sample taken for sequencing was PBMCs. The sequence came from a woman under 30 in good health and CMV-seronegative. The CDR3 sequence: CSATAGTGELFF. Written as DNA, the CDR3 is TGCAGCGCCACCGCAGGGACCGGGGAGCTGTTTTTT.